What follows are 14 T cell receptor beta chains derived from one specimen sequenced in a study of T cell responses to AZD1222 COVID-19 vaccine. Repertoires were generated with immunoSEQ multiplex PCR, while TCRdb's copy carries only in-frame clones and drops some. The sample records about 73,000 clones, 89% being singletons. The sample here was peripheral blood, taken 28 days after the second AZD1222 dose. These receptor sequences come from an adult who received the AZD1222 COVID-19 vaccine.

V is TRBV2 and J is TRBJ2-7; the D gene is possibly TRBD2 (6 bases). Trimming pared 5 bases from V and 2 bases from J, leaving 13 bases between. The CDR3 has 14 residues. Per the germline V gene, CDR1 is SNHLY and CDR2 is FYNNEI. CDR3 amino acids: CASSFLGGTYEQYV. For the CDR3, the DNA is TGTGCCAGCAGTTTTTTGGGAGGTACCTACGAGCAGTACGTC.

This chain joins TRBV7-9 and TRBJ2-6; D is perhaps TRBD1 (5 bases). V shed 5 bases and J shed 2 bases, with 13 bases lying between them. This CDR3 has 16 amino acids. CDR1 and CDR2 from the germline V gene are SEHNR and FQNEAQ (reference sequence). CDR3 coding DNA: TGTGCCAGCAGCCGAAAGACCAGGGCTGGGGCCAACGTCCTGACTTTC. Amino acid sequence: CASSRKTRAGANVLTF.

The chain combines TRBV7-7 with TRBJ2-1; possible D gene TRBD2, 7 bases. Germline V gene sequence: CDR1 SSHAT, CDR2 FNYEAQ (reference sequence). The CDR3 is 15 residues long. V lost 5 bases to trimming and J lost 2 bases, with 13 bases between them. CDR3 sequence reads: CASSRGGGTYNEQFF. CDR3 DNA sequence: TGTGCCAGCAGCAGGGGGGGAGGAACCTACAATGAGCAGTTCTTC.

This rearrangement joins TRBV3-1 (or the pseudogene TRBV3-2) to TRBJ1-2; 11 positions agree with TRBD1. This CDR3 is 17 amino acids long. Per germline, CDR1 LGHDT and CDR2 YNNKEL (reference sequence). With V trimmed by 4 bases and J by 5 bases, 12 bases remained unmatched. The CDR3 region is CASSPLGTGGGLYGYTF. The CDR3 DNA is TGTGCCAGCAGCCCCCTTGGGACAGGGGGAGGGCTATATGGCTACACCTTC.

This clone was observed a few times. The chain employs TRBV29-1 and TRBJ2-5, with D hard to call. This CDR3 comprises 13 residues. V was cut by 4 bases and J by 5 bases, with 14 bases left in between. Germline loops: CDR1 SQVTM, CDR2 ANQGSEA. The CDR3, as DNA: TGCAGCGTTGCCCAACTTCTTGGGGAGACCCAGTACTTC. It encodes CSVAQLLGETQYF.

The CDR3 sequence is CATSSGLGREETQYF. The CDR3 region has the DNA TGTGCCACCAGCAGTGGGCTCGGGAGAGAAGAGACCCAGTACTTC. The rearrangement joins TRBV15 to TRBJ2-5, with a tentative D call TRBD2 (6 bases). V lost 3 bases, J lost 3 bases, and 14 bases lay in between. Germline CDR1 reads LNHNV; CDR2 reads YYDKDF (reference sequence). This CDR3 is 15 amino acids long.

The genes are TRBV7-2 and TRBJ1-1, with a possible D match to TRBD1 (5 bases). This CDR3 comprises 15 residues. Germline CDR1 reads SGHTA; CDR2 reads FQGNSA. The V and J ends lost 1 base and 0 bases respectively, with 9 bases between them. CDR3 DNA: TGTGCCAGCAGCTTAGGCCGGGACCTGAACACTGAAGCTTTCTTT. Translating gives CASSLGRDLNTEAFF.

The V call is TRBV10-3, the J call TRBJ2-7; TRBD1 aligns across 8 bases. Germline assignment: CDR1 ENHRY and CDR2 SYGVKD. The CDR3 totals 14 residues. V lost 6 bases and J lost 0; bases outside the gene matches: 4. As DNA, the CDR3 is TGTGCCATCAGCAAGACAGGGGACTCCTACGAGCAGTACTTC. It translates to CAISKTGDSYEQYF.

The gene calls are TRBV7-2 and TRBJ2-5; D call uncertain. CDR3 length: 12 amino acids. Germline loops: CDR1 SGHTA, CDR2 FQGNSA. V lost 3 bases, J lost 2 bases, and 4 bases lay in between. The CDR3 DNA follows: TGTGCCAGCAGCTTCGGTCAAGAGACCCAGTACTTC. This translates into CASSFGQETQYF.

The chain combines TRBV27 with TRBJ2-3; D is undetermined. This CDR3 is 13 amino acids long. In germline, CDR1 is MNHEY, CDR2 SMNVEV (reference sequence). The V end lost 8 bases, the J end lost 4 bases, and 13 bases lay between the germline ends. In DNA, the CDR3 is TGTGCCAGCTGCTCGGGTCCCTCAGATACGCAGTATTTT. Protein sequence: CASCSGPSDTQYF.

The chain uses TRBV27 and TRBJ2-5, with D perhaps matching TRBD1 (5 bases). Trimming removed 1 base from V and 7 bases from J, with 10 bases in between. The CDR3 loop spans 13 amino acids. The germline V gene has CDR1 MNHEY and CDR2 SMNVEV (reference sequence). CDR3 nucleotides: TGTGCCAGCAGTTTATTTCAGGGTGGGACCCAGTACTTC. This translates into CASSLFQGGTQYF.

The chain recombines TRBV7-2 with TRBJ2-1; D possibly matches TRBD1 or TRBD2 (5 bases each). Trimming shortened V by 5 bases and J by 1 base, and 12 bases separated the two germline ends. This CDR3 spans 15 amino acids. Germline assignment: CDR1 SGHTA and CDR2 FQGNSA. CDR3 sequence: CASSVLGASYNEQFF. The CDR3, as DNA: TGTGCCAGCAGCGTACTAGGGGCATCCTACAATGAGCAGTTCTTC.

The chain employs TRBV5-6 and TRBJ1-2; tentatively, D is TRBD1 (6 bases). CDR3 length: 16 amino acids. CDR1 and CDR2 from the germline V gene are SGHDT and YYEEEE. Trimming removed 0 bases at V and 4 bases at J, with 16 bases between. DNA of the CDR3: TGTGCCAGCAGCTTGGTGGGGGCAGGGCGAGGCTATGGCTACACCTTC. Translated, it gives CASSLVGAGRGYGYTF.

The V and J genes are TRBV5-1 and TRBJ2-7; D is uncertain. Trimming shortened V by 4 bases and J by 4 bases, and 12 bases separated the two germline ends. Per germline, CDR1 SGHRS and CDR2 YFSETQ. The length of the CDR3 is 13 residues. As DNA, the CDR3 is TGCGCCAGCAGCCGGTTGTCCGGGTACGAGCAGTACGTC. Translation: CASSRLSGYEQYV.